This is a list of T cell receptor beta chains from one sample in a study of cytomegalovirus exposure and HLA in healthy donors. Some clones are missing from TCRdb's copy, which holds only in-frame ones; the method was immunoSEQ multiplex PCR. Seen here are about 200,000 clones, around 80% observed once, and the top ten hold about 3%. Source material: PBMCs. These receptors were taken from a man under 40 in good health and CMV-seronegative. The CDR3 runs from the conserved cysteine through the conserved F or W. The order of the fields is J gene, V gene, clone size, D gene, CDR3 protein, CDR3 DNA. A D gene is named only where the DNA matches it firmly. Clone size is given for some rows only: seen once, a few or many times, or a class if the clone is expanded.

j_gene: TRBJ2-7
v_gene: TRBV2
abundance: .
d_gene: .
CDR3aa: CASSGPGGQYF
CDR3nt: TGTGCCAGCAGTGGGCCCGGCGGGCAGTACTTC

j_gene: TRBJ2-1
v_gene: TRBV6-5
abundance: .
d_gene: .
CDR3aa: CASSPNGYNEQFF
CDR3nt: TGTGCCAGCAGTCCCAACGGGTACAATGAGCAGTTCTTC

j_gene: TRBJ2-7
v_gene: TRBV19
abundance: .
d_gene: TRBD1
CDR3aa: CASMRDRFSYEQYF
CDR3nt: TGTGCCAGTATGCGGGACAGGTTTTCCTACGAGCAGTACTTC

j_gene: TRBJ2-2
v_gene: TRBV7-9
abundance: .
d_gene: TRBD1
CDR3aa: CSSSLVGQGIPGELFF
CDR3nt: TGTTCCAGCAGCTTAGTGGGACAGGGGATTCCCGGGGAGCTGTTTTTT

j_gene: TRBJ1-3
v_gene: TRBV2
abundance: .
d_gene: TRBD1
CDR3aa: CASRLGQGNTIYF
CDR3nt: TGTGCCAGCAGATTGGGACAGGGAAACACCATATATTTT

j_gene: TRBJ1-2
v_gene: TRBV7-2
abundance: few
d_gene: .
CDR3aa: CASSLEVEPFSF
CDR3nt: TGTGCCAGCAGCTTAGAGGTGGAGCCTTTTTCTTTC

j_gene: TRBJ2-3
v_gene: TRBV5-1
abundance: .
d_gene: TRBD2
CDR3aa: CASSSGSGDGFYTQYF
CDR3nt: TGCGCCAGCAGCTCCGGCAGCGGGGATGGGTTTTATACGCAGTATTTT

j_gene: TRBJ2-1
v_gene: TRBV10-1
abundance: .
d_gene: .
CDR3aa: CASSDLGDSSIHISYNEQFF
CDR3nt: TGCGCCAGCAGTGATTTGGGTGACAGCTCCATCCATATTTCCTACAATGAGCAGTTCTTC

j_gene: TRBJ2-5
v_gene: TRBV28
abundance: .
d_gene: TRBD1
CDR3aa: CASTTGTGTPSETQYF
CDR3nt: TGTGCCAGCACTACCGGGACAGGGACCCCAAGTGAGACCCAGTACTTC

j_gene: TRBJ1-2
v_gene: TRBV4-3
abundance: few
d_gene: .
CDR3aa: CASSQDSGVNYGYTF
CDR3nt: TGCGCCAGCAGCCAAGATTCGGGGGTAAACTATGGCTACACCTTC

j_gene: TRBJ1-1
v_gene: TRBV5-4
abundance: .
d_gene: .
CDR3aa: CASSVVPDTEAFF
CDR3nt: TGTGCCAGCAGCGTCGTCCCGGACACTGAAGCTTTCTTT

j_gene: TRBJ1-4
v_gene: TRBV6-1
abundance: .
d_gene: TRBD1
CDR3aa: CASRAPGQGTKLFF
CDR3nt: TGTGCCAGCAGAGCGCCGGGACAGGGTACTAAACTGTTTTTT

j_gene: TRBJ2-3
v_gene: TRBV5-1
abundance: .
d_gene: TRBD2
CDR3aa: CASSNGLAGQDTQYF
CDR3nt: TGCGCCAGCAGCAACGGACTAGCGGGCCAGGATACGCAGTATTTT

j_gene: TRBJ2-7
v_gene: TRBV15
abundance: .
d_gene: .
CDR3aa: CATSRVVGQGFYEQYF
CDR3nt: TGTGCCACCAGCAGAGTTGTAGGCCAGGGGTTCTACGAGCAGTACTTC

j_gene: TRBJ2-7
v_gene: TRBV28
abundance: .
d_gene: TRBD2
CDR3aa: CASSLPGGTYEQYF
CDR3nt: TGTGCCAGCAGTTTGCCGGGGGGAACCTACGAGCAGTACTTC

j_gene: TRBJ2-1
v_gene: TRBV6-5
abundance: .
d_gene: .
CDR3aa: CASSPIKRGNEQFF
CDR3nt: TGTGCCAGCAGCCCTATCAAAAGGGGCAATGAGCAGTTCTTC

j_gene: TRBJ1-1
v_gene: TRBV14
abundance: once
d_gene: .
CDR3aa: CASSPMGQGNTEAFF
CDR3nt: TGTGCCAGCAGCCCAATGGGGCAGGGGAACACTGAAGCTTTCTTT

j_gene: TRBJ1-4
v_gene: TRBV6-1
abundance: .
d_gene: .
CDR3aa: CASSDWGVGEKLFF
CDR3nt: TGTGCCAGCAGTGATTGGGGGGTGGGCGAAAAACTGTTTTTT

j_gene: TRBJ1-2
v_gene: TRBV27
abundance: .
d_gene: .
CDR3aa: CASSLLGRMEYGYTF
CDR3nt: TGTGCCAGCAGTTTATTGGGGCGGATGGAGTATGGCTACACCTTC